One and the same sample provided the 26 T cell receptor beta chains below, sequenced in a study of cytomegalovirus exposure and HLA in healthy donors. The PCR ran on 60 Vbeta and 13 Jbeta primers. TCRdb's copy holds only in-frame clones and misses some; the assay was immunoSEQ multiplex PCR. The sample has about 100,000 clones; roughly four fifths are singletons. The sequencing input was PBMCs. These receptors were taken from a male donor in good health and CMV-seropositive.

The chain carries TRBV11-2 and TRBJ1-2; TRBD1 matches 11 bases. The trim removed 1 base at V and 7 bases at J, leaving 2 bases unmatched. The CDR3 totals 14 residues. Germline V CDR1 and CDR2: SGHAT, FQNNGV. The CDR3 coding sequence is TGTGCCAGCAGCTTAGGGGGGACAGGGGGTGGCTACACCTTC. Amino acids: CASSLGGTGGGYTF.

The CDR3 DNA follows: TGCGCCAGCAGCTTGGGCGGCGGGGGGGCGGAGACCCAGTACTTC. It codes for CASSLGGGGAETQYF. V and J are TRBV5-1 and TRBJ2-5, with TRBD2 matching over 9 bases. J was trimmed by 5 bases and V by 0 bases; bases with no gene match: 5. The germline V gene has CDR1 SGHRS and CDR2 YFSETQ. This CDR3 is built from 15 residues.

This chain links TRBV7-9 with TRBJ1-2, with TRBD1 matching over 11 bases. This CDR3 has 15 amino acids. The germline V gene has CDR1 SEHNR and CDR2 FQNEAQ (reference sequence). V trimming: 5 bases; J trimming: 4 bases; junction bases outside the gene matches: 6. The CDR3 nucleotides are TGTGCCAGCAGCCAGGGGACAGGGGGAGGCTATGGCTACACCTTC. Translation: CASSQGTGGGYGYTF. The variable domain in full, completed from reference TRBV7-9 and TRBJ1-2, reads DTGVSQNPRHKITKRGQNVTFRCDPISEHNRLYWYRQTLGQGPEFLTYFQNEAQLEKSRLLSDRFSAERPKGSFSTLEIQRTEQGDSAMYLCASSQGTGGGYGYTFGSGTRLTVV.

The chain combines TRBV30 with TRBJ2-1, with TRBD1 as a possible D gene (6 bases). The germline V and J ends were trimmed by 4 bases and 7 bases, with 23 bases remaining between them. There are 16 residues in the CDR3. The V gene's germline CDR1 is GTSNPN and CDR2 SVGIG (reference sequence). The CDR3 is CAWTLLGTPDRNEQFF. CDR3 nucleotide sequence: TGTGCCTGGACGCTTTTAGGGACACCGGATAGGAATGAGCAGTTCTTC.

This chain joins TRBV19 and TRBJ2-1; 8 bases line up with TRBD2. Germline loops: CDR1 LNHDA, CDR2 SQIVND (reference sequence). CDR3 length: 19 amino acids. Trimming cost V 1 base and J 2 bases; bases outside gene matches: 13. The CDR3 protein is CASSIAGGGLAGPYNEQFF. In DNA form, the CDR3 reads TGTGCCAGTAGTATAGCTGGGGGAGGGTTAGCGGGGCCCTACAATGAGCAGTTCTTC.

This chain uses TRBV11-3 with TRBJ2-1, with 9 bases that match TRBD1. This CDR3 contains 14 residues. The junction had 1 base not matched to a gene; V was cut back by 3 bases and J by 4 bases. The germline gives CDR1 SGHNT, CDR2 YENEEA. The CDR3 DNA is TGTGCCAGCAGCTTGGGGACAGGGTACAATGAGCAGTTCTTC. Residues: CASSLGTGYNEQFF.

This clone was seen a single time. The rearrangement joins TRBV25-1 to TRBJ1-1, with a possible D match to TRBD1 (6 bases). There are 16 residues in the CDR3. Per germline, CDR1 MGHDK and CDR2 SYGVNS. Trimming cost V 5 bases and J 4 bases, with 20 bases left between them. The CDR3 here is CASSRFGGRGGTEAFF. The CDR3 DNA reads as TGTGCCAGCAGTAGGTTCGGGGGGCGGGGGGGCACTGAAGCTTTCTTT.

The V call is TRBV29-1, the J call TRBJ1-1, with TRBD1 identical over 7 bases. CDR3 length equals 12 residues. Germline assignment: CDR1 SQVTM and CDR2 ANQGSEA. J was trimmed by 4 bases and V by 4 bases; bases with no gene match: 3. The DNA for the CDR3 is TGCAGCGTTGTACAGGGGAGCACTGAAGCTTTCTTT. Amino acid sequence: CSVVQGSTEAFF.

The chain combines TRBV5-1 with TRBJ2-3, with TRBD2 matching over 9 bases. The ends lost 2 bases at V and 2 bases at J; junction bases unmatched: 3. The CDR3 runs to 15 residues. CDR1 SGHRS and CDR2 YFSETQ come from the germline V gene. CDR3 sequence reads: CASSFGTSSTDTQYF. For the CDR3, the DNA is TGCGCCAGCAGCTTTGGGACTAGCTCCACAGATACGCAGTATTTT.

The J gene is TRBJ1-4, the V gene TRBV2; the D gene is possibly TRBD1 (6 bases). Trimming stripped 5 bases from V and 7 bases from J, with 14 bases between. Germline V gives CDR1 SNHLY, CDR2 FYNNEI. This CDR3 has 14 amino acids. The CDR3 loop reads CASSLQGVGEKLFF. The CDR3 nucleotides read TGTGCCAGCAGTCTACAGGGTGTAGGTGAAAAACTGTTTTTT.

This chain connects TRBV4-1 to TRBJ1-5; 10 bases fit TRBD1. CDR3 length: 18 residues. V lost 0 bases, J lost 10 bases, and 15 bases stayed unmatched. CDR1 and CDR2 from the germline V gene are MGHRA and YSYEKL. Here the CDR3 reads CASSQELVRQGAALPQHF. For the CDR3, the DNA is TGCGCCAGCAGCCAAGAATTAGTTAGACAGGGGGCTGCTCTTCCCCAGCATTTT.

V and J are TRBV29-1 and TRBJ2-5; 8 nucleotides align to TRBD1. With V trimmed by 7 bases and J by 3 bases, 10 bases remained unmatched. CDR3 length: 14 amino acids. Per germline, CDR1 SQVTM and CDR2 ANQGSEA. CDR3 region: CSADPDRGKETQYF. The CDR3 nucleotides are TGCAGCGCCGATCCTGACAGGGGAAAAGAGACCCAGTACTTC.

This clone was counted between two and nine times. The V and J genes are TRBV5-1 and TRBJ2-1; a weak D match, TRBD2 (5 bases). Germline-derived CDR1 and CDR2 are SGHRS and YFSETQ. The CDR3 loop spans 14 amino acids. V gave up 7 bases and J gave up 0 bases, with 11 bases separating them. The CDR3 DNA is TGCGCCAGCCGGACTGAGAGCTCCTACAATGAGCAGTTCTTC. Encoded protein: CASRTESSYNEQFF.

This sequence joins TRBV5-1 and TRBJ2-5; 12 bases align to TRBD2. This CDR3 is built from 16 residues. Germline V gene sequence: CDR1 SGHRS, CDR2 YFSETQ. V trimming: 5 bases; J trimming: 4 bases; junction bases outside the gene matches: 9. CDR3 sequence: CASSRASGGAGETQYF. The CDR3 region has the DNA TGCGCCAGCAGTCGGGCTAGCGGGGGGGCCGGAGAGACCCAGTACTTC. Drawing the rest from reference TRBV5-1 and TRBJ2-5, the complete variable domain is KAGVTQTPRYLIKTRGQQVTLSCSPISGHRSVSWYQQTPGQGLQFLFEYFSETQRNKGNFPGRFSGRQFSNSRSEMNVSTLELGDSALYLCASSRASGGAGETQYFGPGTRLLVL.

The chain carries TRBV23-1 and TRBJ2-3; D is perhaps TRBD1 (5 bases). TRBV23-1 carries the ORF label, with uncertain function. With 2 bases removed from V and 10 bases from J, the gap between germline ends came to 10 bases. The CDR3 covers 12 residues. Written as DNA, the CDR3 is TGCGCCAGCAGTCAACAGGGTCACCCGCAGTATTTT. Its translation: CASSQQGHPQYF.

The chain has TRBV29-1 and TRBJ2-2; TRBD2 might be the D (7 bases). Germline loops: CDR1 SQVTM, CDR2 ANQGSEA. V was clipped by 7 bases and J by 6 bases, with 18 bases between them. CDR3 length equals 14 residues. The CDR3 spells CSAPGGGPSGELFF. Here the CDR3 DNA reads TGCAGCGCTCCTGGGGGGGGGCCCTCCGGGGAGCTGTTTTTT.

This rearrangement joins TRBV11-3 to TRBJ2-3; D is uncertain. Trimming left V 4 bases short and J 6 bases short, with 11 bases between. This CDR3 has 13 amino acids. Germline V gene sequence: CDR1 SGHNT, CDR2 YENEEA. DNA for the CDR3: TGTGCCAGCAGCTATAACGCCCGGGATACGCAGTATTTT. Its translation: CASSYNARDTQYF.

The rearrangement links TRBV29-1 to TRBJ2-5, with 7 bases that match TRBD1. The J call may be in error: the DNA end matches TRBJ2-7 better. Germline lookup yields CDR1 SQVTM and CDR2 ANQGSEA. CDR3 length: 13 residues. CDR3 DNA: TGCAGCGTCGCTGACGACAGGGCCTACGAGCAGTACTTC. The encoded protein is CSVADDRAYEQYF.

This clone showed up just once. CDR3 sequence: CASSPYLSGDTQYF. DNA of the CDR3: TGTGCCAGCAGCCCATATTTATCCGGGGATACGCAGTATTTT. V gene TRBV7-2 combines with J gene TRBJ2-3; no clear D. CDR1 is SGHTA and CDR2 is FQGNSA in the germline V gene. V was pared by 5 bases and J by 6 bases, with 15 bases between. This CDR3 contains 14 residues.

The chain is built from TRBV5-6 and TRBJ1-6; no definite D call. CDR3 size: 12 residues. Germline V lookup: CDR1 SGHDT, CDR2 YYEEEE. V lost 0 bases and J lost 7, with 2 bases in between. CDR3 nucleotides: TGTGCCAGCAGCTTGGTAAATTCACCCCTCCACTTT. Its protein is CASSLVNSPLHF.

V gene TRBV7-9 combines with J gene TRBJ2-3; tentatively, D is TRBD1 (6 bases). The V end lost 3 bases, the J end lost 6 bases, and 13 bases lay between the germline ends. This CDR3 has 14 amino acids. In germline, CDR1 is SEHNR, CDR2 FQNEAQ (reference sequence). The DNA of the CDR3 is TGTGCCAGCAGCTTGACAGGTTCGGGGGATACGCAGTATTTT. This codes for CASSLTGSGDTQYF.

J is TRBJ1-3 and V is TRBV4-2; 7 bases match TRBD1. There are 14 residues in the CDR3. J was trimmed by 4 bases and V by 4 bases; bases with no gene match: 4. From germline, CDR1 is LGHNA and CDR2 YNFKEQ. This CDR3 is CASSRQTGGNTIYF. The CDR3 DNA is TGTGCCAGCAGCCGACAGACAGGGGGAAACACCATATATTTT.

The CDR3, as DNA: TGTGCCAGCAGCTGGGATCCGGGACAGGGGGATGACACTGAAGCTTTCTTT. This sequence encodes CASSWDPGQGDDTEAFF. The J gene is TRBJ1-1, the V gene TRBV7-9, with 11 bases lining up with TRBD1. V shed 4 bases and J 3 bases; nucleotides not matched to a gene: 10. The CDR3 extends over 17 amino acids. Germline values: CDR1 SEHNR, CDR2 FQNEAQ (reference sequence).

The V call is TRBV18, the J call TRBJ2-5; tentatively, D is TRBD1 (5 bases). Trimming shortened V by 0 bases and J by 4 bases, and 12 bases separated the two germline ends. CDR3 length: 15 residues. Germline-derived CDR1 and CDR2 are KGHSH and LQKENI. The CDR3 loop is CASSPPVGRAETQYF. DNA for the CDR3: TGTGCCAGCTCACCACCTGTCGGCAGGGCAGAGACCCAGTACTTC.

The CDR3 spells CASSESGQGADTQYF. The CDR3 region has the DNA TGTGCCAGCAGTGAATCTGGACAGGGGGCAGATACGCAGTATTTT. The chain carries TRBV25-1 and TRBJ2-3; 10 bases map to TRBD1. The ends lost 1 base at V and 4 bases at J; junction bases unmatched: 2. The CDR3 has 15 amino acids. Per germline, CDR1 MGHDK and CDR2 SYGVNS.

The rearrangement links TRBV6-1 to TRBJ1-4, with D maybe TRBD1 (5 bases). The CDR3 sequence is 17 residues long. The germline gives CDR1 MNHNS, CDR2 SASEGT. Deletions cut 3 bases from V and 2 bases from J, with 16 bases between. CDR3 bases: TGTGCCAGCAGTGAGTGGAGTGGCGGGGCGACTAATGAAAAACTGTTTTTT. Protein sequence: CASSEWSGGATNEKLFF.